This T cell receptor (beta chain) derives from a study of OX40 agonist ivuxolimab in advanced cancers. This clone is medium-sized in the sample. CDR1 MNHEY and CDR2 SMNVEV come from the germline V gene (reference sequence). The CDR3 length is 13 residues. Trimming removed 6 bases from V and 7 bases from J, with 13 bases in between. Libraries were prepared by immunoSEQ multiplex PCR; TCRdb keeps only in-frame clonotypes and omits some of them. The table shows around 28,000 clones, with about 88% occurring only once. The sample consisted of CD4+ or CD8+ T cells sorted from blood, taken in a trial of the OX40 agonist ivuxolimab. This chain connects TRBV27 to TRBJ2-1; possibly TRBD1 or TRBD2 for D (5 bases each). This TCR was recovered from an adult with an advanced solid tumor such as melanoma, head and neck, liver or kidney cancer. The chain's CDR3 is CASRTGATNEQFF. The CDR3 DNA reads TGTGCCAGCAGGACCGGGGCCACGAATGAGCAGTTCTTC.